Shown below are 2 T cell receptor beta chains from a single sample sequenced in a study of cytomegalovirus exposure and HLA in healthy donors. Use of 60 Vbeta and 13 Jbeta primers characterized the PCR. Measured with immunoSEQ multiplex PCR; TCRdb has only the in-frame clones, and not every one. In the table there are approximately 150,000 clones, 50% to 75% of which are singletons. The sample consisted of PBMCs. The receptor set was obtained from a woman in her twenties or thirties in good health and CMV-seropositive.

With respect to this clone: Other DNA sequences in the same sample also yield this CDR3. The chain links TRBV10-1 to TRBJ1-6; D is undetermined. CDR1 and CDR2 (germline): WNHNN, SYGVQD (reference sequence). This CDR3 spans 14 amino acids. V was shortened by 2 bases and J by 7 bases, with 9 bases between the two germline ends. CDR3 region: CASSESPRNSPLHF. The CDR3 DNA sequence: TGCGCCAGCAGTGAGAGCCCAAGAAATTCACCCCTCCACTTT.

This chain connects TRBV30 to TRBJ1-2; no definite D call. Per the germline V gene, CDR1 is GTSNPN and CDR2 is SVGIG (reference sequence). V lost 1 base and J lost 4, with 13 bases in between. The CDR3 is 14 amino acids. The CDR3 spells CAWSGSWRIYGYTF. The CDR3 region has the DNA TGTGCCTGGAGTGGGAGCTGGCGGATCTATGGCTACACCTTC.